These T cell receptor beta chains were read from a single sample in a study of shared clonotypes between healthy human individuals. Only in-frame clones appear in the TCRdb table, and some are missing; sequencing was by immunoSEQ multiplex PCR. The sample holds hundreds of thousands of clones; about 96% are singletons and the top ten take about 0.054%. The sample consisted of naive CD4+ T cells sorted from blood. These receptors were collected from a woman in her thirties in good health. Each CDR3 is given with its conserved first and last residue. The order of the fields is V gene, D gene, clone size, CDR3 length, J gene, CDR3 DNA, CDR3 protein. A D gene is named only where the DNA matches it firmly. The size entry is marked missing in some rows and otherwise reads once, few, many or a size class.

v_gene: TRBV28
d_gene: TRBD2
abundance: once
len: 14
j_gene: TRBJ2-7
CDR3nt: TGTGCCAGCAGCCCCGGGACTAGTCTCTACGAGCAGTACTTC
CDR3aa: CASSPGTSLYEQYF

v_gene: TRBV2
d_gene: .
abundance: .
len: 14
j_gene: TRBJ1-6
CDR3nt: TGTGCCAGCAGTGAAGAGGGGACATCGCAGCCCCTCCACTTT
CDR3aa: CASSEEGTSQPLHF

v_gene: TRBV19
d_gene: .
abundance: .
len: 12
j_gene: TRBJ2-3
CDR3nt: TGTGCCAGTAGTTTCAGCCGGGATACGCAGTATTTT
CDR3aa: CASSFSRDTQYF

v_gene: TRBV19
d_gene: TRBD2
abundance: .
len: 17
j_gene: TRBJ2-3
CDR3nt: TGTGCCAGTAGAGGGGGGCCGACTAGCGGATACACAGATACGCAGTATTTT
CDR3aa: CASRGGPTSGYTDTQYF

v_gene: TRBV28
d_gene: TRBD1
abundance: .
len: 17
j_gene: TRBJ1-5
CDR3nt: TGTGCCAGCGGCCTAGGACCGGGACAGGGGGCAGATCAGCCCCAGCATTTT
CDR3aa: CASGLGPGQGADQPQHF

v_gene: TRBV19
d_gene: .
abundance: .
len: 14
j_gene: TRBJ2-2
CDR3nt: TGTGCCAGTAGTATAGTGACCAACACCGGGGAGCTGTTTTTT
CDR3aa: CASSIVTNTGELFF

v_gene: TRBV18
d_gene: .
abundance: .
len: 13
j_gene: TRBJ2-7
CDR3nt: TGTGCCAGCTCACCACGACAGACCTACGAGCAGTACTTC
CDR3aa: CASSPRQTYEQYF

v_gene: TRBV6-5
d_gene: TRBD1
abundance: .
len: 15
j_gene: TRBJ1-4
CDR3nt: TGTGCCAGCAGTACTTCAGGGACAGTTAATGAAAAACTGTTTTTT
CDR3aa: CASSTSGTVNEKLFF

v_gene: TRBV5-4
d_gene: .
abundance: .
len: 13
j_gene: TRBJ1-1
CDR3nt: TGTGCCAGCAGCTTTTGGGGAACCGCTGAAGCTTTCTTT
CDR3aa: CASSFWGTAEAFF

v_gene: TRBV10-3
d_gene: .
abundance: .
len: 13
j_gene: TRBJ2-7
CDR3nt: TGTGCCATCAGGACAGCAGGGAGCCTAGAGCAGTACTTC
CDR3aa: CAIRTAGSLEQYF

v_gene: TRBV18
d_gene: .
abundance: once
len: 15
j_gene: TRBJ2-2
CDR3nt: TGTGCCAGCTCACCACCAGGGGTGCGCGGGAAGGAGCTGTTTTTT
CDR3aa: CASSPPGVRGKELFF

v_gene: TRBV5-1
d_gene: .
abundance: .
len: 17
j_gene: TRBJ2-7
CDR3nt: TGCGCCAGCAGCGTGAGGACCGGGACACCCCTTCCCTACGAGCAGTACTTC
CDR3aa: CASSVRTGTPLPYEQYF

v_gene: TRBV2
d_gene: .
abundance: .
len: 14
j_gene: TRBJ1-5
CDR3nt: TGTGCCAGCACCCCCTCGGAAAGCAATCAGCCCCAGCATTTT
CDR3aa: CASTPSESNQPQHF

v_gene: TRBV9
d_gene: TRBD1
abundance: .
len: 15
j_gene: TRBJ1-4
CDR3nt: TGTGCCAGCAGCCCGGGACAGGGGGAGGTTGAAAAACTGTTTTTT
CDR3aa: CASSPGQGEVEKLFF

v_gene: TRBV5-1
d_gene: TRBD2
abundance: .
len: 15
j_gene: TRBJ2-2
CDR3nt: TGCGCCAGCAGCTTAGGACTAGCGAGTACCGGGGAGCTGTTTTTT
CDR3aa: CASSLGLASTGELFF

v_gene: TRBV28
d_gene: .
abundance: .
len: 15
j_gene: TRBJ2-2
CDR3nt: TGTGCCAGCGCTCGCCACCAGCCGAACACCGGGGAGCTGTTTTTT
CDR3aa: CASARHQPNTGELFF

v_gene: TRBV5-8
d_gene: .
abundance: .
len: 15
j_gene: TRBJ1-1
CDR3nt: TGTGCCAGCAGCCCGTACGGAGGGATGAACACTGAAGCTTTCTTT
CDR3aa: CASSPYGGMNTEAFF

v_gene: TRBV9
d_gene: .
abundance: .
len: 19
j_gene: TRBJ1-1
CDR3nt: TGTGCCAGCACCCCCTGGGGGGCGGGGGCGGAGGGGGAGGACACTGAAGCTTTCTTT
CDR3aa: CASTPWGAGAEGEDTEAFF

v_gene: TRBV29-1
d_gene: TRBD1
abundance: .
len: 14
j_gene: TRBJ2-7
CDR3nt: TGCAGCGGCCAATTGGGACAGGGGTTTGGCGAGCAGTACTTC
CDR3aa: CSGQLGQGFGEQYF

v_gene: TRBV6-1
d_gene: .
abundance: once
len: 14
j_gene: TRBJ2-4
CDR3nt: TGTGCCAGCAGAGAACCCAGGCGCAAAAACATTCAGTACTTC
CDR3aa: CASREPRRKNIQYF

v_gene: TRBV4-2
d_gene: .
abundance: .
len: 13
j_gene: TRBJ1-1
CDR3nt: TGTGCCAGCAGCCAAGAAAGGAACACTGAAGCTTTCTTT
CDR3aa: CASSQERNTEAFF

v_gene: TRBV7-8
d_gene: .
abundance: .
len: 11
j_gene: TRBJ2-7
CDR3nt: TGTGCCAGCAGCCGACTGGGTGAGCAGTACTTC
CDR3aa: CASSRLGEQYF

v_gene: TRBV9
d_gene: .
abundance: .
len: 13
j_gene: TRBJ1-5
CDR3nt: TGTGCCAGCAGCACTGGATACAATCAGCCCCAGCATTTT
CDR3aa: CASSTGYNQPQHF

v_gene: TRBV28
d_gene: TRBD1
abundance: .
len: 15
j_gene: TRBJ1-2
CDR3nt: TGTGCCAGCAGTCCGGGACAGGGGATGAGCTTGGGCTACACCTTC
CDR3aa: CASSPGQGMSLGYTF

v_gene: TRBV5-1
d_gene: .
abundance: .
len: 16
j_gene: TRBJ1-3
CDR3nt: TGCGCCAGCAGCCCCCTCTTGGGGGGCTCTGGAAACACCATATATTTT
CDR3aa: CASSPLLGGSGNTIYF

v_gene: TRBV9
d_gene: TRBD1
abundance: .
len: 16
j_gene: TRBJ2-2
CDR3nt: TGTGCCAGCAGCTCCACCGGGACAGGGACCCCCGGGGAGCTGTTTTTT
CDR3aa: CASSSTGTGTPGELFF

v_gene: TRBV19
d_gene: TRBD1
abundance: .
len: 14
j_gene: TRBJ2-2
CDR3nt: TGTGCCAGTAGTTGGACAGGGGGGGCCGGGGAGCTGTTTTTT
CDR3aa: CASSWTGGAGELFF

v_gene: TRBV9
d_gene: .
abundance: once
len: 18
j_gene: TRBJ2-4
CDR3nt: TGTGCCAGCAGCCCGAGGGGGGCACTAGGCAAAGCCAAAAACATTCAGTACTTC
CDR3aa: CASSPRGALGKAKNIQYF

v_gene: TRBV28
d_gene: .
abundance: .
len: 15
j_gene: TRBJ2-7
CDR3nt: TGTGCCAGCAGCACCGACACGGCGGTCGCCTACGAGCAGTACTTC
CDR3aa: CASSTDTAVAYEQYF

v_gene: TRBV18
d_gene: TRBD1
abundance: once
len: 15
j_gene: TRBJ1-4
CDR3nt: TGTGCCAGCTCACCAAGGACAGGGATCGCTGAAAAACTGTTTTTT
CDR3aa: CASSPRTGIAEKLFF

v_gene: TRBV7-9
d_gene: .
abundance: .
len: 15
j_gene: TRBJ2-7
CDR3nt: TGTGCCAGCAGCCACCGCTCAGGGAAGGCCTACGAGCAGTACTTC
CDR3aa: CASSHRSGKAYEQYF

v_gene: TRBV27
d_gene: .
abundance: .
len: 15
j_gene: TRBJ2-7
CDR3nt: TGTGCCAGCAGTTTACGCCTCGAACCGTCCTACGAGCAGTACTTC
CDR3aa: CASSLRLEPSYEQYF

v_gene: TRBV5-1
d_gene: .
abundance: .
len: 14
j_gene: TRBJ2-5
CDR3nt: TGCGCCAGCAGCTTGGCGGGAACCCAAGAGACCCAGTACTTC
CDR3aa: CASSLAGTQETQYF

v_gene: TRBV27
d_gene: .
abundance: .
len: 13
j_gene: TRBJ1-5
CDR3nt: TGTGCCAGCAGTTTGGGCGGGAACCTGCCCCAGCATTTT
CDR3aa: CASSLGGNLPQHF

v_gene: TRBV18
d_gene: .
abundance: .
len: 12
j_gene: TRBJ2-3
CDR3nt: TGTGCCAGCTCACCCCAAGGCGATACGCAGTATTTT
CDR3aa: CASSPQGDTQYF

v_gene: TRBV4-1
d_gene: TRBD2
abundance: .
len: 19
j_gene: TRBJ2-3
CDR3nt: TGCGCCAGCAGCCAAGTTCTCCTTCCGAGCGGGAGGTGGTCAGATACGCAGTATTTT
CDR3aa: CASSQVLLPSGRWSDTQYF

v_gene: TRBV7-2
d_gene: .
abundance: .
len: 13
j_gene: TRBJ1-2
CDR3nt: TGTGCCAGCAGCCCGGGGCCATTGGAGGGCTACACCTTC
CDR3aa: CASSPGPLEGYTF

v_gene: TRBV7-8
d_gene: .
abundance: .
len: 15
j_gene: TRBJ2-3
CDR3nt: TGTGCCAGCAGCTTCTCCCGAATTTCCACAGATACGCAGTATTTT
CDR3aa: CASSFSRISTDTQYF

v_gene: TRBV29-1
d_gene: .
abundance: .
len: 12
j_gene: TRBJ1-5
CDR3nt: TGCAGCGTTGAGACGGGGAATCAGCCCCAGCATTTT
CDR3aa: CSVETGNQPQHF

v_gene: TRBV7-8
d_gene: .
abundance: .
len: 14
j_gene: TRBJ2-7
CDR3nt: TGTGCCAGCAGCTTAGAGGAAACCTCCTACGAGCAGTACTTC
CDR3aa: CASSLEETSYEQYF

v_gene: TRBV28
d_gene: .
abundance: .
len: 15
j_gene: TRBJ1-5
CDR3nt: TGTGCCAGCATTCGGCGGGGCCTGGAGGGACAGCCCCAGCATTTT
CDR3aa: CASIRRGLEGQPQHF

v_gene: TRBV9
d_gene: .
abundance: .
len: 15
j_gene: TRBJ1-1
CDR3nt: TGTGCCAGCAGCCCGTGGGGGGCGGTGAACACTGAAGCTTTCTTT
CDR3aa: CASSPWGAVNTEAFF

v_gene: TRBV10-3
d_gene: .
abundance: .
len: 12
j_gene: TRBJ2-7
CDR3nt: TGTGCCATCAGTGACTTACCCAACGAGCAGTACTTC
CDR3aa: CAISDLPNEQYF

v_gene: TRBV28
d_gene: .
abundance: .
len: 16
j_gene: TRBJ2-7
CDR3nt: TGTGCCAGCAGCAGCTGGACAGTTTTAGGTCGCTACGAGCAGTACTTC
CDR3aa: CASSSWTVLGRYEQYF

v_gene: TRBV28
d_gene: TRBD2
abundance: .
len: 17
j_gene: TRBJ2-3
CDR3nt: TGTGCCAGCAGTCCTGGGGGACTAGCGGGAGATCTAGATACGCAGTATTTT
CDR3aa: CASSPGGLAGDLDTQYF

v_gene: TRBV5-1
d_gene: .
abundance: .
len: 17
j_gene: TRBJ2-3
CDR3nt: TGCGCCAGCAGCCCCCATTCAAGGGCCACCTCGGAAGATACGCAGTATTTT
CDR3aa: CASSPHSRATSEDTQYF